The T cell receptor (beta chain) under discussion was sequenced for a study of technical replicates of blood from a few donors. Only in-frame clones appear in the TCRdb table, and some are missing; sequencing was by immunoSEQ multiplex PCR. The repertoire holds about 69,000 clones, around nine tenths seen once, with roughly 5% in the top ten. Trimming removed 6 bases at V and 2 bases at J, with 13 bases between. CDR1 is MNHEY, CDR2 SVGAGI, per germline. The CDR3 has 14 residues. This rearrangement joins TRBV6-5 to TRBJ1-1; weak D call: TRBD1 (5 bases). The material sequenced was PBMCs. This receptor was identified in a human donor in good health. Some clones in this sample may be carry-over from other donors' samples. Here the CDR3 reads CASRLTGFNTEAFF. CDR3 sequence (DNA): TGTGCCAGCAGGCTTACAGGTTTCAACACTGAAGCTTTCTTT.